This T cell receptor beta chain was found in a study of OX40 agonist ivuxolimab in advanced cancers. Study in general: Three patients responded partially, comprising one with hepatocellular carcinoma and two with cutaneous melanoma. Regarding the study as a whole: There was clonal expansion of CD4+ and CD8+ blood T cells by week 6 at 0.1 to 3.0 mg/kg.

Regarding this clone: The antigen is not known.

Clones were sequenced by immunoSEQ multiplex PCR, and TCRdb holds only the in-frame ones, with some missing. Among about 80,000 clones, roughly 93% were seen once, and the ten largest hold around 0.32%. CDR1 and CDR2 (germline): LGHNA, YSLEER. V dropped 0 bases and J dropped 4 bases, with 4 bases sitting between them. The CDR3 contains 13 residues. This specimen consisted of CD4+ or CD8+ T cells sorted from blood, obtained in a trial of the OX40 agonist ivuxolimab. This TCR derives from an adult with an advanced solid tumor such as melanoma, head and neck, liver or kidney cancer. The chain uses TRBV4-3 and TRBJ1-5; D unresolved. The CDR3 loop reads CASSQDPNQPQHF. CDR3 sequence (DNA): TGCGCCAGCAGCCAAGATCCAAATCAGCCCCAGCATTTT.